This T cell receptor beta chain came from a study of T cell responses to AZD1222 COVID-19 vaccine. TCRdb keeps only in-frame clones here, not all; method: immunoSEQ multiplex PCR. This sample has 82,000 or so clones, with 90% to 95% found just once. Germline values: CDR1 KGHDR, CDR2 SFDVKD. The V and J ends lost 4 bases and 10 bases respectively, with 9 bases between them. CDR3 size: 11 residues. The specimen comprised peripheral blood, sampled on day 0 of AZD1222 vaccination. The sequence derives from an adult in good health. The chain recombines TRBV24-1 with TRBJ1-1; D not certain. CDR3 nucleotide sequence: TGTGCCACCAGTGAAGGGAGGGTAGCTTTCTTT. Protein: CATSEGRVAFF.